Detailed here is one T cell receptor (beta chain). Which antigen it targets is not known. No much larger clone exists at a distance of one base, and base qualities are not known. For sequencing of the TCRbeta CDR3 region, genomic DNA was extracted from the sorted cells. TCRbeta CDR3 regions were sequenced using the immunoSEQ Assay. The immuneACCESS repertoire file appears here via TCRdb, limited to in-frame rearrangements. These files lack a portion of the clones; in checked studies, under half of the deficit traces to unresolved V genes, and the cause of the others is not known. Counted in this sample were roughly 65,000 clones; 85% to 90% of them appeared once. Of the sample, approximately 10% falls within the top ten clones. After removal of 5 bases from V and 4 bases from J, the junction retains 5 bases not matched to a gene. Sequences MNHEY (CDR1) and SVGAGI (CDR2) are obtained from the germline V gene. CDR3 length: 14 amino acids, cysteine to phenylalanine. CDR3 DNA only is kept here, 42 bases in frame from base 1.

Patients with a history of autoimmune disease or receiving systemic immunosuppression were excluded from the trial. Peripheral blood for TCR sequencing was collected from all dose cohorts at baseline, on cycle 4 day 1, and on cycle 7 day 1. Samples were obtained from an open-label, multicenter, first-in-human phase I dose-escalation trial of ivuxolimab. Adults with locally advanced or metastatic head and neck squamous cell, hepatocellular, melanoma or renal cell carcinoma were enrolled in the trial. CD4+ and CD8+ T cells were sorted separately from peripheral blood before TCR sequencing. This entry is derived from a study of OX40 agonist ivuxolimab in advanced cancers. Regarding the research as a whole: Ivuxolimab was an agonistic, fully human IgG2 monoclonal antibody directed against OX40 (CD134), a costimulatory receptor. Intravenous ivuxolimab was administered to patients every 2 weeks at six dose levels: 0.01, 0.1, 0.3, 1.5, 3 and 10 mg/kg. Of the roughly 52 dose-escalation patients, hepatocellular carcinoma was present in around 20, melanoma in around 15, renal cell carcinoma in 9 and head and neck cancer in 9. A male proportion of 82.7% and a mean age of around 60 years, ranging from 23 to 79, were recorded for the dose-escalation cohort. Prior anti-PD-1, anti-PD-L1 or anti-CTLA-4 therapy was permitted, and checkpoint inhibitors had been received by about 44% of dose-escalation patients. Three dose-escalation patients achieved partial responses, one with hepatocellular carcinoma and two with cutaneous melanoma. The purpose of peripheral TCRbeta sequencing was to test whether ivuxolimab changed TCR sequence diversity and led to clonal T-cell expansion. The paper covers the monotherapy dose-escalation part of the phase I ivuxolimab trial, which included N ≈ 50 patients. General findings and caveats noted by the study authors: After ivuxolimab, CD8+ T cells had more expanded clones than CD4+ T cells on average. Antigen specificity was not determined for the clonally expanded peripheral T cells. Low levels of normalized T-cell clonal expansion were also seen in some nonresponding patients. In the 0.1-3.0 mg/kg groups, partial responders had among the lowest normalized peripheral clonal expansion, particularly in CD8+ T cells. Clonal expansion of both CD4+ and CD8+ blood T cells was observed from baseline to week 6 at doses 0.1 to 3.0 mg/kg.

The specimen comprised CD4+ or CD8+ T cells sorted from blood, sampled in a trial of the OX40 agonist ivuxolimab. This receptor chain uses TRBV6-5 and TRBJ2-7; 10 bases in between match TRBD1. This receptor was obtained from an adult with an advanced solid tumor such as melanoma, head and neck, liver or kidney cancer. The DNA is TGTGCCAGCAGTACGGGACAGGGGACTTACGAGCAGTACTTC. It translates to CASSTGQGTYEQYF.